This TCR beta chain was identified during a study of beta chain features in type 1 diabetes. Overall study context: Patients shared similar age, gender and cell yields with healthy donors. Examination covered roughly 100,000,000 sorted cells spanning all samples. General observations from the study: Moderately but significantly shorter TCRB CDR3s were found in Type 1 diabetes patients in all four CD4+ subsets.

Only a few counts were recorded for this clone. The antigen remains unidentified. CD4+ naive, central memory, regulatory and stem cell-like memory subsets were isolated by sorting on CD45RO/CCR7/CD25/CD127/CD95/CD27. CDR3 length: 18 residues. With V trimmed by 4 bases and J by 1 base, 9 bases remained unmatched. Germline-derived CDR1 and CDR2 are SGHRS and YFSETQ. All of the isolated RNA was reverse transcribed, so expressed TCRB transcripts were sequenced. The protocol was immunoSEQ multiplex PCR, while the TCRdb copy is restricted to in-frame clones and leaves out a portion. This table holds some 270,000 clones, approximately 11% found once.

This receptor was taken from a man aged 30-40 years with type 1 diabetes. Sequences were obtained from naive CD4+ T cells from blood. This chain uses TRBV5-1 with TRBJ2-5, with 14 bases lining up with TRBD2. The CDR3 is CASSLHSTSGGAQETQYF. CDR3 nucleotide sequence: TGCGCCAGCAGCCTACATTCGACTAGCGGGGGGGCCCAAGAGACCCAGTACTTC.